This T cell receptor beta chain stems from a study of T cells in Graves' hyperthyroidism and ophthalmopathy. Study-wide results and caveats: The model made its ophthalmopathy prediction, and onset followed a median approximately 6 months later.

Unmatched junction bases numbered 13, after V lost 5 bases and J lost 0 bases. CDR1 MDHEN and CDR2 SYDVKM come from the germline V gene. This CDR3 region has 18 residues. This clonotype was seen many times. The antigen remains unidentified. The CDR3 regions of TCR beta were amplified from RNA transcripts. The TCR CDR3 was amplified in a first-round RT-PCR using the HTBI primer set. MiXCR, applied by TCRdb to the multiplex PCR reads, yields one record per CDR3 protein. The table has 300,000 to 450,000 distinct CDR3 sequences, 13% to 15% seen once. The sequence derives from a woman in her 30s with Graves' ophthalmopathy. Input material: blood. The V gene is TRBV28, the J gene TRBJ2-1, with TRBD1 matching over 7 bases. CDR3 nucleotide sequence: TGTGCCAGCAGTGGAGCAGGGGGAAGGTCAAGCTCCTACAATGAGCAGTTCTTC. It translates to CASSGAGGRSSSYNEQFF.